This TCR beta chain was captured in a study of T cells of healthy individuals. This clonotype was recorded a few times. TCRdb fed the 5' RACE reads into MiXCR, producing one record per CDR3 protein. This sample has approximately 52,000 distinct CDR3 sequences; about 15% occur once, and the top ten carry approximately 16%. The J segment lost 1 base and the V segment lost 0 bases, leaving 3 bases of the junction unmatched. The CDR3 loop spans 17 amino acids. CDR1 and CDR2 from the germline V gene are SGHTA and FQGNSA. This clonotype was obtained from a human donor in good health. The rearrangement uses TRBV7-2 and TRBJ2-3; 11 nucleotides line up with TRBD2. CDR3 DNA: TGTGCCAGCAGCTTAGCGCTAGCGGGGGGAGGCACAGATACGCAGTATTTT. Translation gives CASSLALAGGGTDTQYF.